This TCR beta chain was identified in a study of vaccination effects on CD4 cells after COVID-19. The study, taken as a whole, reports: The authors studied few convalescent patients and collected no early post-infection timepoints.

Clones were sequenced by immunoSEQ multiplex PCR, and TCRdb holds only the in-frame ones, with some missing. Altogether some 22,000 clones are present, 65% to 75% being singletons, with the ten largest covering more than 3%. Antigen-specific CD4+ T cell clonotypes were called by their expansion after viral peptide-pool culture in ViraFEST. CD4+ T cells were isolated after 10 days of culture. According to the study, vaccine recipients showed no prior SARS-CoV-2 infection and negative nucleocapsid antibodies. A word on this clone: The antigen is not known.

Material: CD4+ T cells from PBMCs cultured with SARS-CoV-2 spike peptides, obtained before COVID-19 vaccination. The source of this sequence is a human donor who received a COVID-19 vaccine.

The CDR3 nucleotides read TGTGCCAGTAGTCCCCAATTGTACTCTGGAAACACCATATATTTT. It is translated as CASSPQLYSGNTIYF. The chain joins TRBV19 to TRBJ1-3; D uncertain. V was pared by 5 bases and J by 0 bases, with 11 bases between. Per the germline V gene, CDR1 is LNHDA and CDR2 is SQIVND (reference sequence). This CDR3 has 15 amino acids. Together with reference TRBV19 and TRBJ1-3, the CDR3 gives the full variable domain: DGGITQSPKYLFRKEGQNVTLSCEQNLNHDAMYWYRQDPGQGLRLIYYSQIVNDFQKGDIAEGYSVSREKKESFPLTVTSAQKNPTAFYLCASSPQLYSGNTIYFGEGSWLTVV.